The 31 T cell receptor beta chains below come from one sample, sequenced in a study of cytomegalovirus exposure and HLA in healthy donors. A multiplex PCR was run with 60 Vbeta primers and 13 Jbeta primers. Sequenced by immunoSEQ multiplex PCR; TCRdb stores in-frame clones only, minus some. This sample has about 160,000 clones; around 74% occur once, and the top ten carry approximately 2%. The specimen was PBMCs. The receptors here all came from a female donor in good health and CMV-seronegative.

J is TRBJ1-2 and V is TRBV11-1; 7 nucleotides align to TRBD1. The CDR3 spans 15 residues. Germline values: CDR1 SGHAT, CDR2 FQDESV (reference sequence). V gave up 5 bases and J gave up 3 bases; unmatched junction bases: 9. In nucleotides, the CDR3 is TGTGCCAGCAGCCCTGACAGGGACCCCCACTATGGCTACACCTTC. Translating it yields CASSPDRDPHYGYTF.

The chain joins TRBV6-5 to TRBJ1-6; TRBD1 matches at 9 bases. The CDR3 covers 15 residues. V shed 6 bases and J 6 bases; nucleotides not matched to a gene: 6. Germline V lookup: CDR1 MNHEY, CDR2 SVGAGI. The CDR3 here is CASRQGAGFNSPLHF. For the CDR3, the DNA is TGTGCCAGCAGACAGGGGGCAGGGTTTAATTCACCCCTCCACTTT.

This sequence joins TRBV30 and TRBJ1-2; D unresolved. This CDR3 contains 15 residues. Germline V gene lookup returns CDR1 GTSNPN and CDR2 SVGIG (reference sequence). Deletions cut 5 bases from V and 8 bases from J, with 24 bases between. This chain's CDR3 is CAWLRNRPTHGGYTF. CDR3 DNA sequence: TGTGCCTGGCTCAGGAACAGACCAACCCATGGAGGCTACACCTTC.

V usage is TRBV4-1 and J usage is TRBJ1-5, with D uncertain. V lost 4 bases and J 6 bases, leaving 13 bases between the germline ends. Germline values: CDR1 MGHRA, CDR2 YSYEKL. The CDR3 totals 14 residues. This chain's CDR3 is CASSPRTDGQPQHF. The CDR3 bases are TGCGCCAGCAGCCCCCGGACTGACGGTCAGCCCCAGCATTTT.

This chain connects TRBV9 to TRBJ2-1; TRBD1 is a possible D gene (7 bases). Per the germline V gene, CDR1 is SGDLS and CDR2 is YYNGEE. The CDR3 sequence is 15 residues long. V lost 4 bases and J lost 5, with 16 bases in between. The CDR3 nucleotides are TGTGCCAGCAGCCCCCAGGCGGGACAGAACAATGAGCAGTTCTTC. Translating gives CASSPQAGQNNEQFF.

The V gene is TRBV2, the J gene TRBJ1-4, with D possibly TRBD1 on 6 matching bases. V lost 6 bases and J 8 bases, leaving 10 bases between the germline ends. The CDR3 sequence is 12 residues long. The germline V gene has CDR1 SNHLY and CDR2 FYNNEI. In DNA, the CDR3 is TGTGCCAGCAGGGACAGAGCCGAAAAACTGTTTTTT. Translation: CASRDRAEKLFF.

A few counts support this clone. Here the CDR3 reads CASRGAGNQPQHF. The CDR3, as DNA: TGTGCCAGCAGGGGGGCCGGCAATCAGCCCCAGCATTTT. The V and J genes are TRBV6-1 and TRBJ1-5, with a weak D call TRBD1 (6 bases). Trimming shortened V by 6 bases and J by 2 bases, and 8 bases separated the two germline ends. Germline assignment: CDR1 MNHNS and CDR2 SASEGT. The CDR3 is 13 residues long.

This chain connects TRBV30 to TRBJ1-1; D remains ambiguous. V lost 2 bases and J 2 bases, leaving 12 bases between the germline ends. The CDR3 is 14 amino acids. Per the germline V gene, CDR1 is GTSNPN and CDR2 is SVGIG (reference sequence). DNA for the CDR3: TGTGCCTGGAGTAACCTAGACCGTAACACTGAAGCTTTCTTT. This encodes CAWSNLDRNTEAFF.

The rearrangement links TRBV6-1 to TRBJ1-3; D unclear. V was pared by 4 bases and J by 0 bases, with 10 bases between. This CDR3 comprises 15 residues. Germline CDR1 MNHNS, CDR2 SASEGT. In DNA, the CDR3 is TGTGCCAGCAGTGCGTTAACCTACTCTGGAAACACCATATATTTT. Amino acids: CASSALTYSGNTIYF.

CDR3 sequence: CASSGEGVRRAFF. For the CDR3, the DNA is TGTGCCAGCAGTGGGGAAGGGGTTCGGAGAGCTTTCTTT. This sequence joins TRBV2 and TRBJ1-1; perhaps TRBD1 as D (5 bases). Trimming shortened V by 4 bases and J by 10 bases, and 16 bases separated the two germline ends. The CDR3 is 13 amino acids. Germline V lookup: CDR1 SNHLY, CDR2 FYNNEI.

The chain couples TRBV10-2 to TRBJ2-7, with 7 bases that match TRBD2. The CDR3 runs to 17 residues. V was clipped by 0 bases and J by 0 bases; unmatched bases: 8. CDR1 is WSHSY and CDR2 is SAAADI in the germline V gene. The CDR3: CASSESQTSAISYEQYF. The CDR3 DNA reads TGCGCCAGCAGTGAGTCCCAAACTAGCGCGATCTCCTACGAGCAGTACTTC.

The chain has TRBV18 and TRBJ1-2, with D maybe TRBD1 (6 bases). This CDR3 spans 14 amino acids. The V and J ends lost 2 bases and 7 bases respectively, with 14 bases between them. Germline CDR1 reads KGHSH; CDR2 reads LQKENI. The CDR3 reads CASSPNGQLGGYTF. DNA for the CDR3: TGTGCCAGCTCACCAAACGGACAGCTGGGTGGCTACACCTTC. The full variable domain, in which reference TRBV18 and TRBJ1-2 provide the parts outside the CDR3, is NAGVMQNPRHLVRRRGQEARLRCSPMKGHSHVYWYRQLPEEGLKFMVYLQKENIIDESGMPKERFSAEFPKEGPSILRIQQVVRGDSAAYFCASSPNGQLGGYTFGSGTRLTVV.

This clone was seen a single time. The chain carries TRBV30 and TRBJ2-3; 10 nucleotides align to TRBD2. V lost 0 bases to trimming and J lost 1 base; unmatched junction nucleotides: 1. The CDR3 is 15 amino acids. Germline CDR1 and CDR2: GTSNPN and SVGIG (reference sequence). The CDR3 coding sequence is TGTGCCTGGAGTGTAACTAGCGGGGGCACAGATACGCAGTATTTT. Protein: CAWSVTSGGTDTQYF.

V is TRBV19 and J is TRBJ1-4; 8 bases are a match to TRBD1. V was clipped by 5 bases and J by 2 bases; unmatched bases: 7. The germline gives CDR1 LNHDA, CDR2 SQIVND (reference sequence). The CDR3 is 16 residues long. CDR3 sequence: CASSPPRGRTNEKLFF. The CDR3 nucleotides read TGTGCCAGTAGTCCTCCCAGGGGGCGGACTAATGAAAAACTGTTTTTT.

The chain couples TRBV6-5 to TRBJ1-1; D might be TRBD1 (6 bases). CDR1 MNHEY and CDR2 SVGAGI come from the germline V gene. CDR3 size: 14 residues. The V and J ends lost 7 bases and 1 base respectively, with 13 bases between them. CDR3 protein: CASTPEQGNTEAFF. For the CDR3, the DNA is TGTGCCAGCACCCCTGAACAGGGGAACACTGAAGCTTTCTTT.

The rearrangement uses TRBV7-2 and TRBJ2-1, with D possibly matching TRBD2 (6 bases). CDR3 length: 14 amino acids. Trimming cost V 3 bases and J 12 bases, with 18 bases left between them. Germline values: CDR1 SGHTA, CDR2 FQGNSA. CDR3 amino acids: CASSFGASDRGQFF. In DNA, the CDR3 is TGTGCCAGCAGCTTTGGGGCTAGCGACCGGGGGCAGTTCTTC.

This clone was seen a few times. In DNA form, the CDR3 reads TGTGCCAGCAGCTTTTCGTCGGAGGATGAGCAGTTCTTC. This codes for CASSFSSEDEQFF. This chain links TRBV7-2 with TRBJ2-1; TRBD2 might be the D (5 bases). The CDR3 spans 13 residues. V was trimmed by 3 bases and J by 8 bases, leaving 11 bases between them. Germline V CDR1 and CDR2: SGHTA, FQGNSA.

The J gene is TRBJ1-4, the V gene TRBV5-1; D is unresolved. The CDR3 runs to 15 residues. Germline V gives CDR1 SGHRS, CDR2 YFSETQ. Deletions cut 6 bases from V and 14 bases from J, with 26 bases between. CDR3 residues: CASNNLPGSPKGLFF. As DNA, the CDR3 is TGCGCCAGCAACAATCTCCCGGGTTCCCCAAAAGGCCTGTTTTTT.

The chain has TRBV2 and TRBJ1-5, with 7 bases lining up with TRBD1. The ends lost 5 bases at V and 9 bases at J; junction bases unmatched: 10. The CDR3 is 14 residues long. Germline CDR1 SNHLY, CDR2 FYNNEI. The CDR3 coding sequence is TGTGCCAGCAGTCCCGACAGGGACCCGGGGCCCCAGCATTTT. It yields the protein CASSPDRDPGPQHF.

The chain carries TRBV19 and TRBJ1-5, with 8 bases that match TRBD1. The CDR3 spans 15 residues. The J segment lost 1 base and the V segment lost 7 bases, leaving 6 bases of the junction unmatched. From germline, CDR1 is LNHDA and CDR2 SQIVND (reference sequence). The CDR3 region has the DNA TGTGCCAGTACCGGACAGGGCGTGAGCAATCAGCCCCAGCATTTT. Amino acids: CASTGQGVSNQPQHF.

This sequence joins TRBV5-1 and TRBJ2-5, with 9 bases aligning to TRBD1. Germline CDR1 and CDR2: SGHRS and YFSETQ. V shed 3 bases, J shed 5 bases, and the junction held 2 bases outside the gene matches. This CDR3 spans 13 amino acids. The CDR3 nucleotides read TGCGCCAGCAGCTGGACAGGGGAGGAGACCCAGTACTTC. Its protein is CASSWTGEETQYF.

CDR3 bases: TGTGCCAGCAGCTTACAGGGGGTGACAGATACGCAGTATTTT. Protein sequence: CASSLQGVTDTQYF. This chain joins TRBV5-4 and TRBJ2-3, with TRBD1 matching 8 bases. With V trimmed by 2 bases and J by 3 bases, 2 bases remained unmatched. The V gene's germline CDR1 is SGHNT and CDR2 YYREEE (reference sequence). CDR3 length: 14 residues.

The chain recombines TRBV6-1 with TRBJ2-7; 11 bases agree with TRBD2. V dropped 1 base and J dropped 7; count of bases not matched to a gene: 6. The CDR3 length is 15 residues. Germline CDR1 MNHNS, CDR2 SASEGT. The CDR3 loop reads CASSEVAGGPREQYF. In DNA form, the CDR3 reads TGTGCCAGCAGTGAAGTAGCGGGAGGGCCTCGTGAGCAGTACTTC.

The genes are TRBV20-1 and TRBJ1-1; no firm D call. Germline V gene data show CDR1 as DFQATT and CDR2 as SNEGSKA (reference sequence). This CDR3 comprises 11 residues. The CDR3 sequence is CRVAGNTEAFF. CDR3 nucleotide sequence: TGCAGGGTCGCCGGTAACACTGAAGCTTTCTTT.

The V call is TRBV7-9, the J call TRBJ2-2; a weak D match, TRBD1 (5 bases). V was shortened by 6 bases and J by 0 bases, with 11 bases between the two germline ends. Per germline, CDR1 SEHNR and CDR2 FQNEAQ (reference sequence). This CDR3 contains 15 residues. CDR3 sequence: CASRPDSTNTGELFF. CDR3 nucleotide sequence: TGTGCCAGCAGACCTGACAGCACGAACACCGGGGAGCTGTTTTTT.

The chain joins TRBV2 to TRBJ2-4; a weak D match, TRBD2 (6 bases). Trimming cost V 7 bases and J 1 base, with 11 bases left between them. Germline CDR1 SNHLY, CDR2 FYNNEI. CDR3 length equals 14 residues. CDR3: CASTTGTAKNIQYF. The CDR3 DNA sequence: TGTGCCAGCACGACGGGGACTGCCAAAAACATTCAGTACTTC.

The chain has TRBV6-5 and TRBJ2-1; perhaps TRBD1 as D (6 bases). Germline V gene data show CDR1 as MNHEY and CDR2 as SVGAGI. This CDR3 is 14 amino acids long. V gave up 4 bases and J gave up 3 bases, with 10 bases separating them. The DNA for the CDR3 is TGTGCCAGCAGTTCCAGGGGCCACTACAATGAGCAGTTCTTC. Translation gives CASSSRGHYNEQFF.

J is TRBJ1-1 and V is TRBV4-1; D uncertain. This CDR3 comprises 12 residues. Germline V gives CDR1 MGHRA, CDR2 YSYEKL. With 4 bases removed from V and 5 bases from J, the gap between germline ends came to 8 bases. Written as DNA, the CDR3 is TGCGCCAGCAGCCTCACGGGAACTGAAGCTTTCTTT. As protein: CASSLTGTEAFF.

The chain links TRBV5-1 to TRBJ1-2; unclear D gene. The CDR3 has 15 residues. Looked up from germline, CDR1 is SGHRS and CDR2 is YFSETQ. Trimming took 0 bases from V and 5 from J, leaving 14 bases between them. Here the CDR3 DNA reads TGCGCCAGCAGCTTGGGCCCGACTTCCTCGTATGGCTACACCTTC. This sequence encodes CASSLGPTSSYGYTF.

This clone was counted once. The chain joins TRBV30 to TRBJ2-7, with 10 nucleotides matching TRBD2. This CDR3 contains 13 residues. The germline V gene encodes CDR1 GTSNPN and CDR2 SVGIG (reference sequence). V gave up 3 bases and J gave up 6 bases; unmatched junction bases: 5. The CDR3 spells CAWRRLAGTEQYF. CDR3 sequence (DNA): TGTGCCTGGAGGAGACTAGCGGGTACCGAGCAGTACTTC.

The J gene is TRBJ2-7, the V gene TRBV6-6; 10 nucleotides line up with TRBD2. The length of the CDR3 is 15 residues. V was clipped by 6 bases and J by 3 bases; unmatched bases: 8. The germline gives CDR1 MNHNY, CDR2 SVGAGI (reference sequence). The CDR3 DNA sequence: TGTGCCAGCAGGCCGGGACTAGCGAGGAACTACGAGCAGTACTTC. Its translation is CASRPGLARNYEQYF.